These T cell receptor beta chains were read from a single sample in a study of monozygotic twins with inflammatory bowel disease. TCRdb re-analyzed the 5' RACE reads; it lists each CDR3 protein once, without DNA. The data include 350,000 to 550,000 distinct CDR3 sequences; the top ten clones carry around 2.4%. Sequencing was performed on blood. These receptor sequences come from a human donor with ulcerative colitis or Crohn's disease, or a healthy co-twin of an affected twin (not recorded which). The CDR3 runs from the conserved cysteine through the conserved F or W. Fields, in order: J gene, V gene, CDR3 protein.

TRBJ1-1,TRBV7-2,CASSFPRTGVMNTEAFF
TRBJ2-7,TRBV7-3,CASSPGGVYEQYF
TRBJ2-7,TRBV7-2,CASSLMGRVPSYEQYF
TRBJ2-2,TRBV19,CATYSGGELFF
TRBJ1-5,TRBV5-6,CASSLRDSYNQPQHF
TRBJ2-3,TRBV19,CASSSRTGGITDTQYF
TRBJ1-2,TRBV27,CASASPPGQLYGYTF
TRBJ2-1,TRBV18,CASSPPQRHTYNEQFF
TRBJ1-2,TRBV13,CASSRSGPGSSYGYTF
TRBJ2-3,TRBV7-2,CASSLVASADTQYF
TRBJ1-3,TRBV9,CASSQASGNTIYF
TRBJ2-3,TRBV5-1,CASRLAGEPDTQYF
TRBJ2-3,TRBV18,CASSPDSSLADTQYF
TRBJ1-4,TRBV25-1,CASSDGANEKLFF
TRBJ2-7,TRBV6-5,CASSYSAGALSSYEQYF
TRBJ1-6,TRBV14,CASSQEADSAPLHF
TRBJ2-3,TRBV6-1,CASKLAGVLSTDTQYF
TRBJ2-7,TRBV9,CASSGLREYEQYF
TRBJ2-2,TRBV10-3,CAIKGTSGTRNTGELFF
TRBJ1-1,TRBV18,CASSPGQLNTEAFF
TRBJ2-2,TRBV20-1,CSARGANTNTGELFF
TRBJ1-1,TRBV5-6,CASSWGPGAEGTEAFF
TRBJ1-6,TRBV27,CASSVYNSPLHF
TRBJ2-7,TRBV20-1,CSAGTSWAYEQYF
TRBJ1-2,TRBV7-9,CASSLVSANYGYTF
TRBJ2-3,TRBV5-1,CASSLGRGGGTDTQYF
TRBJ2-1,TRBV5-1,CASSWKSGQGNNEQFF
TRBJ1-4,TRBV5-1,CASSGEQATNEKLFF
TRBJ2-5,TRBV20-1,CSAFGLKETQYF
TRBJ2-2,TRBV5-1,CASRSYGELFF
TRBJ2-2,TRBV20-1,CSARGLAGGSNTGELFF
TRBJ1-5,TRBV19,CASNLGGINQPQHF
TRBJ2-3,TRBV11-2,CASSHIAGGLNTQYF
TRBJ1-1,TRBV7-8,CASSLNQGLHTEAFF
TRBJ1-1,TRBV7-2,CASTPTGANTEAFF
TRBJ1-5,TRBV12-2,CASRLERTATVDQPQHF
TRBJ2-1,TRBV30,CAWSRSNEQFF
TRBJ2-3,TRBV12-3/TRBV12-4,CASSLGVLEKDTQYF
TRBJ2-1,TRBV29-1,CSGGPYRREQFF
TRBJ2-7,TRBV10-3,CAISGTSGSGEQYF
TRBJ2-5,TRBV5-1,CASRGSQETQYF
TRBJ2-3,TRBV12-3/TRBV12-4,CASSLDNWDTQYF
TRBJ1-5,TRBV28,CASSLFLGDSNQPQHF
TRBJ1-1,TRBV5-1,CASSRSWTGSNAEAFF